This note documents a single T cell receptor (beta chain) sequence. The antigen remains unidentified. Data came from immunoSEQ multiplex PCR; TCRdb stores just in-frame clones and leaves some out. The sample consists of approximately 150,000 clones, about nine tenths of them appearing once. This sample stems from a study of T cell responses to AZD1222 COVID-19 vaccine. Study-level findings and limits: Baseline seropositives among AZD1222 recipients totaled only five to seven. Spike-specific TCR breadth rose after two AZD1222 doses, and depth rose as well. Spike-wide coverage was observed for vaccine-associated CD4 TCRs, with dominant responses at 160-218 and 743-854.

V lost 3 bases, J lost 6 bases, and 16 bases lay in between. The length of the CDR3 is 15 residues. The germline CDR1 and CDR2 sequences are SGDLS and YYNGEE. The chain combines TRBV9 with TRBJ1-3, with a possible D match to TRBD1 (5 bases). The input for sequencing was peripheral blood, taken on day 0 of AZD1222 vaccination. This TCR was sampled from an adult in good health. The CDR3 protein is CASSASGGKVNTIYF. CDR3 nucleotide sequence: TGTGCCAGCAGCGCCAGCGGGGGTAAAGTAAACACCATATATTTT.